The 4 T cell receptor beta chains below were found in one sample sequenced in a study of tumor-infiltrating lymphocytes in localized non-small cell lung cancer. Produced via immunoSEQ multiplex PCR; TCRdb's table is partial and in-frame only. The sample records fewer than 12,000 clones, around 57% being singletons. The specimen sequenced was lung tumor tissue. The receptors were sampled from a human donor with non-small cell lung cancer.

V usage is TRBV6-1 and J usage is TRBJ1-4; D may be TRBD1 (5 bases). Between the trimmed V and J ends, which lost 1 base and 2 bases, there was a span of 8 bases. Germline values: CDR1 MNHNS, CDR2 SASEGT. The CDR3 totals 15 residues. The DNA of the CDR3 is TGTGCCAGCAGTGAAGGGACACGGACTAATGAAAAACTGTTTTTT. This translates into CASSEGTRTNEKLFF.

This chain links TRBV11-2 with TRBJ1-2, with TRBD1 matching over 9 bases. J was trimmed by 6 bases and V by 7 bases; bases with no gene match: 9. CDR1 is SGHAT, CDR2 FQNNGV, per germline. The CDR3 loop spans 14 amino acids. CDR3: CASNVWDRANGYTF. The CDR3 region has the DNA TGTGCCAGCAACGTCTGGGACAGGGCAAATGGCTACACCTTC. Together with reference TRBV11-2 and TRBJ1-2, the CDR3 gives the full variable domain: EAGVAQSPRYKIIEKRQSVAFWCNPISGHATLYWYQQILGQGPKLLIQFQNNGVVDDSQLPKDRFSAERLKGVDSTLKIQPAKLEDSAVYLCASNVWDRANGYTFGSGTRLTVV.

V is TRBV7-8 and J is TRBJ2-7, with D perhaps being TRBD1 or TRBD2 (6 bases each). V shed 6 bases and J shed 4 bases, with 16 bases lying between them. The CDR3 is 14 amino acids. CDR1 and CDR2 from the germline V gene are SGHVS and FQNEAQ. The CDR3 loop is CASSYGGTWYEQYF. CDR3 coding DNA: TGTGCCAGCAGTTACGGCGGGACATGGTACGAGCAGTACTTC.

The chain joins TRBV5-1 to TRBJ1-2; D remains ambiguous. The ends were cut back, 0 bases at V and 0 bases at J, with 9 bases in the middle. The CDR3 totals 15 residues. Germline assignment: CDR1 SGHRS and CDR2 YFSETQ. The CDR3: CASSLGQASNYGYTF. CDR3 coding DNA: TGCGCCAGCAGCTTGGGGCAGGCGTCTAACTATGGCTACACCTTC.